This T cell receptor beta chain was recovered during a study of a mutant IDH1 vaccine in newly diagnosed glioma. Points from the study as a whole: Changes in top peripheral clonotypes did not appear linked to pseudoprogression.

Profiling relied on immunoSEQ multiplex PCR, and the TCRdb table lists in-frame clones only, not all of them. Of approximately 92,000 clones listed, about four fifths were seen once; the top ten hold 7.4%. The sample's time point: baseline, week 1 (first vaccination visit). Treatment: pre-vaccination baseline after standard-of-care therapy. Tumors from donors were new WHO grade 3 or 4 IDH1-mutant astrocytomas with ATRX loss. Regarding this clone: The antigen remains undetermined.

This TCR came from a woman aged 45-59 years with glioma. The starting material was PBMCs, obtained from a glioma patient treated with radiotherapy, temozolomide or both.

The CDR3 DNA reads as TGTGCCAGCAGTCCGGAGAGCAATCAGCCCCAGCATTTT. It specifies CASSPESNQPQHF. V gene TRBV7-2 combines with J gene TRBJ1-5; no reliable D call. V was shortened by 6 bases and J by 1 base, with 7 bases between the two germline ends. CDR3 size: 13 residues. Per the germline V gene, CDR1 is SGHTA and CDR2 is FQGNSA.